Listed here are 18 T cell receptor beta chains from one sample, sequenced in a study of cytomegalovirus exposure and HLA in healthy donors. Sequencing used immunoSEQ multiplex PCR; TCRdb keeps in-frame clones, though not all of them. The sample lists a few hundred thousand clones; just over 85% were seen once. The sequenced sample consisted of PBMCs. The receptors were sampled from a woman younger than 30 in good health and CMV-seronegative.

J is TRBJ1-5 and V is TRBV2; possibly TRBD1 for D (6 bases). This CDR3 region has 15 residues. V was pared by 4 bases and J by 3 bases, with 13 bases between. Germline-derived CDR1 and CDR2 are SNHLY and FYNNEI. CDR3 in amino acids: CASSVGEGVNQPQHF. The CDR3 DNA follows: TGTGCCAGCAGTGTCGGCGAGGGGGTCAATCAGCCCCAGCATTTT.

V gene TRBV6-1 combines with J gene TRBJ2-1; D unresolved. Germline V gene data show CDR1 as MNHNS and CDR2 as SASEGT. Trimming shortened V by 0 bases and J by 10 bases, and 10 bases separated the two germline ends. CDR3 length equals 13 residues. Here the CDR3 reads CASSEAGRREQFF. The CDR3 DNA is TGTGCCAGCAGTGAAGCCGGCCGCAGGGAGCAGTTCTTC.

This chain joins TRBV19 and TRBJ2-7; a possible D gene is TRBD1 (5 bases). Per germline, CDR1 LNHDA and CDR2 SQIVND (reference sequence). Trimming pared 1 base from V and 2 bases from J, leaving 12 bases between. The CDR3 covers 15 residues. CDR3 coding DNA: TGTGCCAGTAGTATAGTGGTTGGGGCCGCCTACGAGCAGTACTTC. Translating it yields CASSIVVGAAYEQYF.

In this sample, this clone turned up once. The chain combines TRBV6-5 with TRBJ1-1; 8 bases match TRBD1. V was clipped by 7 bases and J by 1 base; unmatched bases: 5. Germline CDR1 reads MNHEY; CDR2 reads SVGAGI. The CDR3 has 14 amino acids. The CDR3 DNA is TGTGCCAGCAAAGTACAGGGGGGGAACACTGAAGCTTTCTTT. This encodes CASKVQGGNTEAFF.

The chain recombines TRBV4-1 with TRBJ2-7; 9 bases map to TRBD2. Germline V gene data show CDR1 as MGHRA and CDR2 as YSYEKL. The V and J ends lost 1 base and 0 bases, in that order; junction bases with no gene match: 1. The CDR3 spans 15 residues. The CDR3 loop is CASSQVGLASYEQYF. DNA for the CDR3: TGCGCCAGCAGCCAAGTGGGACTAGCCTCCTACGAGCAGTACTTC.

The rearrangement joins TRBV6-6 to TRBJ2-1; D is perhaps TRBD2 (6 bases). Trimming took off 6 bases at V and 1 base at J, with 13 bases between the two ends. Germline V gene data show CDR1 as MNHNY and CDR2 as SVGAGI (reference sequence). This CDR3 is built from 15 residues. Here the CDR3 reads CASRLEGRSYNEQFF. Written as DNA, the CDR3 is TGTGCCAGCAGACTGGAGGGACGATCCTACAATGAGCAGTTCTTC.

A few counts support this clone. V gene TRBV18 combines with J gene TRBJ2-7; D might be TRBD2 (6 bases). Germline CDR1 KGHSH, CDR2 LQKENI. CDR3 length equals 14 residues. V shed 1 base and J shed 4 bases, with 11 bases lying between them. CDR3 DNA sequence: TGTGCCAGCTCACCACAGGGAGGAGGGTACGAGCAGTACTTC. Residues: CASSPQGGGYEQYF.

This chain joins TRBV6-5 and TRBJ1-3, with TRBD1 matching over 9 bases. In germline, CDR1 is MNHEY, CDR2 SVGAGI. This CDR3 comprises 14 residues. The trim removed 5 bases at V and 2 bases at J, leaving 1 base unmatched. The CDR3 nucleotides are TGTGCCAGCAGTGGGGACAGGGCTGGAAACACCATATATTTT. The encoded protein is CASSGDRAGNTIYF.

The chain employs TRBV29-1 and TRBJ2-7, with a possible D match to TRBD1 (7 bases). The CDR3 consists of 13 residues. CDR1 is SQVTM, CDR2 ANQGSEA, per germline. The ends were cut back, 7 bases at V and 1 base at J, with 14 bases in the middle. CDR3 residues: CSAEGATSYEQYF. CDR3 nucleotide sequence: TGCAGCGCGGAGGGGGCCACTTCCTACGAGCAGTACTTC.

This clone showed up just a few times. The chain couples TRBV6-5 to TRBJ1-3; no clear D. With 0 bases removed from V and 0 bases from J, the gap between germline ends came to 6 bases. CDR3 length: 15 amino acids. CDR1 MNHEY and CDR2 SVGAGI come from the germline V gene. This chain's CDR3 is CASSYSISSGNTIYF. The CDR3 DNA reads as TGTGCCAGCAGTTACTCGATTAGCTCTGGAAACACCATATATTTT.

The chain recombines TRBV7-3 with TRBJ2-1; 9 bases are a match to TRBD2. V trimming: 3 bases; J trimming: 7 bases; junction bases outside the gene matches: 7. In germline, CDR1 is SGHTA, CDR2 FQGTGA. The CDR3 spans 15 residues. The CDR3 here is CASSLSSGVLNEQFF. The CDR3 DNA sequence: TGTGCCAGCAGCTTGTCTAGCGGGGTACTAAATGAGCAGTTCTTC.

V is TRBV7-9 and J is TRBJ2-3, with 9 nucleotides matching TRBD1. After removal of 5 bases from V and 2 bases from J, the junction contained 11 bases not matched to a gene. CDR3 length equals 17 residues. Germline V gene data show CDR1 as SEHNR and CDR2 as FQNEAQ (reference sequence). CDR3 DNA sequence: TGTGCCAGCAGCCCAGACCCCCGGGACAGGGTCACAGATACGCAGTATTTT. Translation: CASSPDPRDRVTDTQYF. The variable domain in full, with the rest retrieved from reference TRBV7-9 and TRBJ2-3, is DTGVSQNPRHKITKRGQNVTFRCDPISEHNRLYWYRQTLGQGPEFLTYFQNEAQLEKSRLLSDRFSAERPKGSFSTLEIQRTEQGDSAMYLCASSPDPRDRVTDTQYFGPGTRLTVL.

V usage is TRBV14 and J usage is TRBJ1-1, with TRBD1 identical over 8 bases. The V gene's germline CDR1 is SGHDN and CDR2 FVKESK. The CDR3 is made up of 13 amino acids. Trimming cost V 4 bases and J 11 bases; bases outside gene matches: 9. CDR3 nucleotides: TGTGCCAGCAGCCGGATGACAGGGGTTCAGGCTTTCTTT. As protein: CASSRMTGVQAFF.

This sequence joins TRBV28 and TRBJ2-7; 7 nucleotides match TRBD2. CDR1 and CDR2 (germline): MDHEN, SYDVKM. CDR3 length equals 13 residues. V gave up 7 bases and J gave up 6 bases; unmatched junction bases: 9. The CDR3 sequence: CASTTGGVGEQYF. In DNA, the CDR3 is TGTGCCAGCACCACTGGGGGGGTAGGCGAGCAGTACTTC.

The J gene is TRBJ1-5, the V gene TRBV6-5, with a tentative D call TRBD1 (6 bases). The CDR3 runs 14 residues. V dropped 2 bases and J dropped 6 bases, with 11 bases sitting between them. The V gene's germline CDR1 is MNHEY and CDR2 SVGAGI. The CDR3 DNA reads TGTGCCAGCAGTTACGCAGGGGATACTCAGCCCCAGCATTTT. As protein: CASSYAGDTQPQHF.

The chain employs TRBV2 and TRBJ2-2, with 12 nucleotides matching TRBD1. The V and J ends lost 5 bases and 6 bases, in that order; junction bases with no gene match: 4. Germline CDR1 is SNHLY and CDR2 is FYNNEI. This CDR3 spans 15 amino acids. The CDR3 spells CASSLGTGGPGELFF. The CDR3 DNA sequence: TGTGCCAGCAGTTTAGGGACAGGGGGCCCCGGGGAGCTGTTTTTT.

The gene calls are TRBV27 and TRBJ2-7; possibly TRBD1 for D (7 bases). CDR3 length: 18 amino acids. V lost 8 bases to trimming and J lost 0 bases, with 26 bases between them. CDR1 is MNHEY and CDR2 is SMNVEV in the germline V gene (reference sequence). The CDR3 nucleotides read TGTGCCAGCGCCTTGTTGACCGGGGGACAGCAGGTCTCCTACGAGCAGTACTTC. This codes for CASALLTGGQQVSYEQYF.

The CDR3 protein is CASSHDRPRELFF. In DNA form, the CDR3 reads TGTGCCAGCAGCCACGACAGGCCCAGGGAGCTGTTTTTT. This chain links TRBV14 with TRBJ2-2, with TRBD1 as a possible D gene (6 bases). CDR1 is SGHDN and CDR2 is FVKESK in the germline V gene. Trimming left V 3 bases short and J 9 bases short, with 11 bases between. The CDR3 extends over 13 amino acids.